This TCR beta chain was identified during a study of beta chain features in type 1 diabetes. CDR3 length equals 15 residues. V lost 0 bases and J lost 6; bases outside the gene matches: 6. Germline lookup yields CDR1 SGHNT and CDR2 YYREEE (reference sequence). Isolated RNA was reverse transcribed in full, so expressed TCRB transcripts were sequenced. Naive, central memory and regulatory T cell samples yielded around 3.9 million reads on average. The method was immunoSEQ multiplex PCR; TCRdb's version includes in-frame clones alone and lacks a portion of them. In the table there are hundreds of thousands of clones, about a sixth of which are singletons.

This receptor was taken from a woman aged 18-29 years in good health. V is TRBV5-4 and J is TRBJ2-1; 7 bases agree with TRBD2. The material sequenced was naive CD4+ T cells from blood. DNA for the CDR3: TGTGCCAGCAGCTTGGGGCGACTAGCTTCCAATGAGCAGTTCTTC. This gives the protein CASSLGRLASNEQFF.